The present entry profiles one T cell receptor (beta chain) with its context. Ten or more counts support this clonotype. The antigen it binds to is not known. No clone much larger than this one lies a single base away; base qualities are absent. The source of the sample is a study of T cell repertoires in cytomegalovirus infection (dated by TCRdb to the late 2010s). Regarding the research as a whole: Peptide stimulations targeted recently identified HLA-C-restricted CMV epitopes, whose presentation resists viral immunomodulation, together with well-studied HLA-B-restricted epitopes. Because public TCR beta signatures pointed to carriage of CMV infection together with the matching HLA type, the HLA type of each donor mattered for the analysis.

The investigation overall reported the following: The ex vivo response was dominated by HLA-C-restricted CMV-specific TCR beta clonotypes, which also provided the single most frequent clonotype in two of eight donors. Cumulative frequency of public TCR beta family members discriminated carriers of CMV infection plus the relevant HLA type in this cohort and an independent 352-donor cohort.

The treatment or condition label for this specimen denotes: in vitro stimulation with specific CMV peptide epitopes to enrich CMV-specific T cells. Sequencing was performed on an Illumina HiSeq 1500. Through fastp at Q25 and MiXCR, TCRdb rebuilt clones from the public reads, retaining in-frame beta chains. Each entry merges the rows of one CDR3 protein and shows their most common DNA and genes. This sample gives approximately 280,000 distinct CDR3 sequences in total; roughly a fifth of them show up just once. The ten largest make up roughly a fifth of the sample. At the junction V is shortened by 6 bases and J by 1 base, with 18 bases in between. CDR1 and CDR2 were assigned from the germline V gene (reference sequence) as DFQATT and SNEGSKA. The CDR3 contains 15 residues, cysteine and phenylalanine counted. Only CDR3 DNA remains: 45 bases, in frame from the first base.

The clonotype was recovered from a human donor in good health (CMV status not recorded). Some clones in this sample may be carry-over from other donors' samples. Sequencing was performed on cultured PBMCs, taken from culture after CMV antigen stimulation. This sequence uses TRBV20-1 and TRBJ1-2; a weak D assignment points to TRBD1 (5 bases agree). Here is the DNA: TGCAGTGCCCCCACGGAGGGACGGAGTAACTATGGCTACACCTTC. Its coded protein is CSAPTEGRSNYGYTF.